These 10 T cell receptor beta chains came from one sample sequenced in a study of cytomegalovirus exposure and HLA in healthy donors (dated 2017 in TCRdb). The library was produced with the immunoSEQ multiplex PCR assay. For the multiplex PCR, a mixture combining 60 forward primers for TCR Vbeta segments and 13 reverse primers for TCR Jbeta segments was used. Imported from immuneACCESS, the table was reduced by TCRdb to in-frame sequences with V and J called. These copies leave out some clones; in studies compared against another copy, an unresolved V gene accounts for under half, and the cause of the remainder is not known. For this sample there are 55,000 to 70,000 clones; about nine tenths appear just once. The top ten clonotypes cover roughly 2% of the sample. The sequenced material came from PBMCs. The source is a woman in her thirties in good health and CMV-seronegative.

This chain joins TRBV9 and TRBJ1-3, with no clear D. CDR1 SGDLS and CDR2 YYNGEE come from the germline V gene. The CDR3 has 18 amino acids. Trimming stripped 2 bases from V and 0 bases from J, with 18 bases between. CDR3 residues: CASSVDTETQSSGNTIYF. CDR3 nucleotides: TGTGCCAGCAGCGTCGATACCGAGACTCAGAGCTCTGGAAACACCATATATTTT.

The chain joins TRBV18 to TRBJ1-5, with 9 bases lining up with TRBD1. The CDR3 has 15 residues. Trimming took 3 bases from V and 4 from J; bases not matched to a gene: 4. CDR1 and CDR2 (germline): KGHSH, LQKENI. The CDR3 region is CASSPGQGQNQPQHF. DNA of the CDR3: TGTGCCAGCTCACCCGGACAGGGGCAAAATCAGCCCCAGCATTTT.

The chain has TRBV10-1 and TRBJ2-7; 10 positions agree with TRBD1. J was trimmed by 0 bases and V by 4 bases; bases with no gene match: 15. Germline V gene lookup returns CDR1 WNHNN and CDR2 SYGVQD (reference sequence). The CDR3 totals 19 residues. In DNA, the CDR3 is TGCGCCAGCAGTGGACGGTGGGACAGGGGCGTACGTCTCTCCTACGAGCAGTACTTC. The encoded protein is CASSGRWDRGVRLSYEQYF.

The rearrangement uses TRBV15 and TRBJ1-6; the D is unclear. Germline V gene lookup returns CDR1 LNHNV and CDR2 YYDKDF (reference sequence). This CDR3 spans 16 amino acids. V dropped 5 bases and J dropped 7 bases, with 18 bases sitting between them. The CDR3 DNA reads as TGTGCCACCAGCGCAGGCGGGAACGGACCCAATTCACCCCTCCACTTT. It is translated as CATSAGGNGPNSPLHF.

V is TRBV4-3 and J is TRBJ2-2; the match to TRBD2 covers 11 bases. The CDR3 sequence is 18 residues long. Germline loops: CDR1 LGHNA, CDR2 YSLEER. V trimming: 2 bases; J trimming: 0 bases; junction bases outside the gene matches: 5. The chain's CDR3 is CASSQQPGLAANTGELFF. Written as DNA, the CDR3 is TGCGCCAGCAGCCAACAACCGGGACTAGCGGCGAACACCGGGGAGCTGTTTTTT.

The V and J genes are TRBV6-5 and TRBJ2-3, with 10 bases aligning to TRBD2. V lost 0 bases to trimming and J lost 5 bases; unmatched junction nucleotides: 2. CDR1 MNHEY and CDR2 SVGAGI come from the germline V gene. This CDR3 has 15 residues. CDR3: CASSYSASGRDTQYF. The CDR3 coding sequence is TGTGCCAGCAGTTACTCGGCTAGCGGGAGAGATACGCAGTATTTT.

This rearrangement joins TRBV6-1 to TRBJ2-7; TRBD2 aligns across 7 bases. The CDR3 consists of 19 residues. Germline assignment: CDR1 MNHNS and CDR2 SASEGT. The junction had 22 bases not matched to a gene; V was cut back by 4 bases and J by 4 bases. CDR3 residues: CASSARRGESWRGSYEQYF. The CDR3 bases are TGTGCCAGCAGTGCCCGTCGGGGGGAGAGTTGGCGAGGTTCATACGAGCAGTACTTC.

The V gene is TRBV27, the J gene TRBJ1-6; no reliable D call. Germline V gives CDR1 MNHEY, CDR2 SMNVEV (reference sequence). This CDR3 region has 18 residues. Between the trimmed V and J ends, which lost 7 bases and 5 bases, there was a span of 24 bases. The CDR3 spells CASTLGPTQGSHNSPLHF. The CDR3 nucleotides are TGTGCCAGCACCCTCGGACCGACCCAAGGGAGCCATAATTCACCCCTCCACTTT.

This chain joins TRBV18 and TRBJ1-2; TRBD1 agrees at 7 bases. Germline CDR1 KGHSH, CDR2 LQKENI. This CDR3 comprises 16 residues. Germline trimming cut 1 base from V and 7 bases from J; bases unmatched to any gene: 12. Here the CDR3 DNA reads TGTGCCAGCTCACCACAGGACAGGAGAACTTCGGGTGGCTACACCTTC. Translated: CASSPQDRRTSGGYTF.

The J gene is TRBJ2-7, the V gene TRBV7-6; 9 nucleotides line up with TRBD1. Trimming at V came to 1 base and at J to 1 base, leaving 8 bases not matched to a gene. The CDR3 spans 17 residues. Germline V gene sequence: CDR1 SGHVS, CDR2 FNYEAQ. This CDR3 is CASSLVGGGQGSYEQYF. In DNA form, the CDR3 reads TGTGCCAGCAGCTTAGTAGGGGGGGGACAGGGTTCCTACGAGCAGTACTTC.